Sequencing of this T cell receptor (beta chain) was carried out in a study of shared clonotypes between healthy human individuals. Overall study context: CD4 naive and memory got three plates each, CD8 naive two, CD8 memory one. Overall study findings and caveats: Across subsets, estimated richness was generally greater for naive than for memory populations.

The germline gives CDR1 MNHEY, CDR2 SMNVEV (reference sequence). CDR3 length equals 14 residues. V was pared by 0 bases and J by 6 bases, with 9 bases between. Worth noting for this clone: Its antigen is still unknown.

Sorted-subset replicate PCR reactions were performed with 200 ng DNA, corresponding to roughly 30,000 T cell genomes. The protocol was immunoSEQ multiplex PCR, while the TCRdb copy is restricted to in-frame clones and leaves out a portion. The repertoire holds about 700,000 clones, just over 90% seen once, with 24% in the top ten. The naive CD8 subset, CD45RO-negative cells positively selected for CCR7, excluded terminally differentiated effector memory CD45RA+ cells. Only Caucasian adults living in Nashville, Tennessee made up the donor group. The chain uses TRBV27 and TRBJ1-5; D call uncertain. This sequence originates from a man aged 25-45 years in good health. Sequencing was performed on naive CD8+ T cells sorted from blood. The CDR3 sequence is CASSLSRVSQPQHF. For the CDR3, the DNA is TGTGCCAGCAGTTTATCACGGGTCAGTCAGCCCCAGCATTTT.